Reported below is one T cell receptor beta chain. Its antigen is not identified. 60 Vbeta and 13 Jbeta primers were used in PCR. TCRdb's table, derived via immunoSEQ multiplex PCR, lists solely in-frame clones and lacks some. The sample lists 150,000 to 200,000 clones; 80% were seen once. The data are from a study of cytomegalovirus exposure and HLA in healthy donors. Study-wide results and limits: When a later analysis compared HLA-associated TCR beta chains with equally common others, the HLA-associated chains turned out to be more clonally expanded and to have lower generation probabilities.

Germline-derived CDR1 and CDR2 are LGHNA and YSLEER. Trimming took 0 bases from V and 2 from J, leaving 19 bases between them. The CDR3 extends over 18 amino acids. Sequenced sample: PBMCs. The clonotype was recovered from a boy aged 5-17 years in good health and CMV-seronegative. The chain employs TRBV4-3 and TRBJ1-2; D might be TRBD1 (5 bases). CDR3 residues: CASSQETPGEGTNYGYTF. DNA of the CDR3: TGCGCCAGCAGCCAAGAGACCCCCGGGGAGGGGACCAACTATGGCTACACCTTC.